This is a list of T cell receptor beta chains from one sample in a study of glioma-infiltrating T cells after dendritic cell vaccination. Profiled with immunoSEQ multiplex PCR; TCRdb holds only in-frame clones, not every one. This table holds approximately 48,000 clones, around 86% found once. The sequencing here drew on blood, taken before dendritic cell vaccination. The receptors stem from a human donor with glioblastoma. Each CDR3 is given with its conserved first and last residue. The D gene is left open where the match is weak. Not all rows give a size; the values are once, few, many and, for expanded clones, a class.

NA,TRBJ2-5,NA,TRBV18,TGTGCCAGCTCTCCTAGACAGGTGACCCAAGAGACCCAGTACTTC,CASSPRQVTQETQYF
TRBD1,TRBJ1-2,NA,TRBV30,TGTGCCTGGAAAGGGTATACAGGGGGTACGCCATCCGGGACTAACTATGGCTACACCTTC,CAWKGYTGGTPSGTNYGYTF
TRBD2,TRBJ2-3,NA,TRBV5-6,TGTGCCAGCAGCTGGGGACTAGCGGGAGGGTTAGGCCCAGATACGCAGTATTTT,CASSWGLAGGLGPDTQYF
NA,TRBJ1-1,NA,TRBV7-7,TGTGCTAGCAGCCCACGGGGTCTCACTGAAGCTTTCTTT,CASSPRGLTEAFF
NA,TRBJ1-6,few,TRBV6-5,TGTGCCAGCAGATTAAATCGGGACACTAATTCACCCCTCCACTTT,CASRLNRDTNSPLHF
TRBD1,TRBJ1-5,NA,TRBV6-6,TGTGCCAGCAGTCCCTTGGACAGGGGGGGTCAGCCCCAGCATTTT,CASSPLDRGGQPQHF
NA,TRBJ2-1,NA,TRBV10-3,TGTGCCATCAGTCAGGACTACAATGAGCAGTTCTTC,CAISQDYNEQFF
TRBD2,TRBJ2-1,NA,TRBV6-6,TGTGCCAGCAGGCCTCCTAGCGGGGGGGATACGTTCTTC,CASRPPSGGDTFF
TRBD2,TRBJ2-1,NA,TRBV15,TGTGCCACCAGCAGTTCGGGGAGGGCCGGGAAACTCGATGAGCAGTTCTTC,CATSSSGRAGKLDEQFF
NA,TRBJ2-5,NA,TRBV11-1,TGTGCCAGCAGCTTAAACCACCAAACTAACAGGGTTGAGACCCAGTACTTC,CASSLNHQTNRVETQYF
NA,TRBJ2-1,NA,TRBV19,TGTGCCACACGACGGAGGGCCAATGAGCAGTTCTTC,CATRRRANEQFF
NA,TRBJ1-5,NA,TRBV12-5,TGTGCTAGTGGTTTGGTACGGTCCGCCCTCGGGGTCAAGGAAAATCAGCCCCAGCATTTT,CASGLVRSALGVKENQPQHF
NA,TRBJ2-3,NA,TRBV10-1,TGCGCCAGCAGTCCTCCGGGGGTCCCAGACGGGAATACGCAGTATTTT,CASSPPGVPDGNTQYF
TRBD2,TRBJ2-7,NA,TRBV19,TGTGCCAGTAGTGCCGTGGGGGGGTCCTACGAGCAGTACTTC,CASSAVGGSYEQYF
TRBD2,TRBJ2-3,NA,TRBV11-3,TGTGCCAGCCGGAGAGGAGCTAGCGGGGGAAGCACAGATACGCAGTATTTT,CASRRGASGGSTDTQYF
TRBD1,TRBJ1-5,NA,TRBV5-8,TGTGCCAGCAGCCTCGGACAGGGGGCAGGTCAGCCCCAGCATTTT,CASSLGQGAGQPQHF
NA,TRBJ2-1,once,TRBV4-3,TGCGCCAGCAGTATCGGGGGTCACAGCTCCTACAATGAGCAGTTCTTC,CASSIGGHSSYNEQFF
TRBD1,TRBJ2-6,NA,TRBV18,TGTGCCAGCTCACCCTACCCACGACAGGGGCGTTCCTCCGGGGCCAACGTCCTGACTTTC,CASSPYPRQGRSSGANVLTF
NA,TRBJ2-4,NA,TRBV11-2,TGTGCCAGCAGACCAGGGTCTGAAAACATTCAGTACTTC,CASRPGSENIQYF
TRBD1,TRBJ1-2,NA,TRBV5-1,TGCGCCAGCAGTACTGAGGTAGGGGGCGTTTCGCGGAACTATGGCTACACCTTC,CASSTEVGGVSRNYGYTF
TRBD1,TRBJ2-7,NA,TRBV5-1,TGCGCCAGCAGCACCCACGCCCGACAGGGGCGGACCTACGAGCAGTACTTC,CASSTHARQGRTYEQYF
NA,TRBJ1-2,NA,TRBV6-5,TGTGCCAGCAGAGACAGCCCTGACTATGGCTACACCTTC,CASRDSPDYGYTF
NA,TRBJ2-7,NA,TRBV20-1,TGCAGTGCTAGTCGGGGCGAGCAGTACTTC,CSASRGEQYF
NA,TRBJ1-1,once,TRBV6-4,TGTGCCAGCACCCGGGAAGCTGACACTGAAGCTTTCTTT,CASTREADTEAFF
TRBD2,TRBJ2-5,NA,TRBV2,TGTGCCAGCAGTGTTGCTAGCGGAGAGACCCAGTACTTC,CASSVASGETQYF
NA,TRBJ1-4,NA,TRBV7-2,TGTGCCAGCAACAGAGGCGGGGGGGTGGGGACTAATGAAAAACTGTTTTTT,CASNRGGGVGTNEKLFF
NA,TRBJ2-1,NA,TRBV27,TGTGCCAGCAGTTTACAGGGTCCCAATGAGCAGTTCTTC,CASSLQGPNEQFF
TRBD2,TRBJ2-2,few,TRBV15,TGTGCCACCAGCAGAGATCTGCAGCGGGGGGCCGGTAACGGGGAGCTGTTTTTT,CATSRDLQRGAGNGELFF
NA,TRBJ1-3,NA,TRBV18,TGTGCCAGCTCACCACGGGTTCTACGGGGCTCTGGAAACACCATATATTTT,CASSPRVLRGSGNTIYF
TRBD2,TRBJ2-1,NA,TRBV9,TGTGCCAGCAGCGTAGGTCTAGCGGAAAACAATGAGCAGTTCTTC,CASSVGLAENNEQFF
TRBD2,TRBJ2-1,NA,TRBV13,TGTGCCAGCAGCCCTGGGACTAGCGGACACAATGAGCAGTTCTTC,CASSPGTSGHNEQFF
TRBD1,TRBJ1-2,NA,TRBV6-6,TGTGCCAGCAGTTTCACCGGGACAGGGGGCGGGGGCTACACCTTC,CASSFTGTGGGGYTF
NA,TRBJ2-7,NA,TRBV5-5,TGTGCCAGCAGCCTGAGCTCCTACGAGCAGTACTTC,CASSLSSYEQYF
NA,TRBJ1-2,once,TRBV27,TGTGCCAGCAGATCCCCTCTTGGGGGCGCTTATGGCTACACCTTC,CASRSPLGGAYGYTF
TRBD1,TRBJ1-2,NA,TRBV7-9,TGTGCCAGCAGCTCACACCGGGACAGGGGAAGTGCGTGGAGTGGCTACACCTTC,CASSSHRDRGSAWSGYTF
NA,TRBJ2-7,NA,TRBV25-1,TGTGCCAGCAGTGACTTCGCGGGAAGTCACGAGCAGTACTTC,CASSDFAGSHEQYF
TRBD1,TRBJ1-1,NA,TRBV4-2,TGTGCCAGCAGCCAAGATCGGGACAGGGGCTACGAAACTTTCTTT,CASSQDRDRGYETFF
NA,TRBJ2-7,NA,TRBV4-1,TGCGCCAGCAGCCAAGGCGTCGGGACACTGGGGTCCTACGAGCAGTACTTC,CASSQGVGTLGSYEQYF
TRBD1,TRBJ2-5,NA,TRBV6-5,TGTGCCAGCAGTTACCTAGGACAGGGGCAGGCAGAGACCCAGTACTTC,CASSYLGQGQAETQYF
NA,TRBJ1-2,NA,TRBV30,TGTGCCTGGAGGGGGACTTCAGACTATGGCTACACCTTC,CAWRGTSDYGYTF
TRBD1,TRBJ2-7,NA,TRBV5-4,TGTGCCAGCAGCCGGGGACAGGGGATCACCTACGAGCAGTACTTC,CASSRGQGITYEQYF
TRBD1,TRBJ1-5,NA,TRBV19,TGTGCCAGTAGTATAGCAAATCCAGGGGGCGGGCAGCCCCAGCATTTT,CASSIANPGGGQPQHF
NA,TRBJ1-3,once,TRBV5-6,TGTGCCAGCAGCTTGATCAGGCCCTCTGGAAACACCATATATTTT,CASSLIRPSGNTIYF
TRBD1,TRBJ1-1,few,TRBV4-2,TGTGCCAGCAGCCCAAAGACAGGGTACACTGAAGCTTTCTTT,CASSPKTGYTEAFF
TRBD2,TRBJ2-1,NA,TRBV10-3,TGTGCCATCAGTGACCCGACTAGCGGATACAATGAGCAGTTCTTC,CAISDPTSGYNEQFF